The clone carrying this T cell receptor (beta chain) was counted between two and nine times. Its antigen is unknown. 13 Jbeta primers and 60 Vbeta primers were used for the PCR. Generated by immunoSEQ multiplex PCR, the TCRdb table keeps only in-frame clones and is missing some. This table holds about 93,000 clones, around 78% found once. These data originate in a study of cytomegalovirus exposure and HLA in healthy donors. Study-level information: Across around 400 genotyped donors, approximately 81% landed in the Caucasian-associated ancestry cluster.

Healthy individuals who donated bone marrow served as the donors. General study points: Several of the most significant clusters appeared linked to common viral pathogens, based on a later analysis. In the analysis, some V segments, TRBV6-2 and TRBV6-3 included, were excluded as indistinguishable.

This CDR3 is built from 15 residues. J lost 5 bases, V lost 4 bases, and 10 bases had no gene match. The germline V gene encodes CDR1 SGHRS and CDR2 YFSETQ. The TCR originated in a man aged 25 to 40 in good health and CMV-seronegative. The specimen was PBMCs. The chain combines TRBV5-1 with TRBJ1-1; 8 bases map to TRBD1. The DNA for the CDR3 is TGCGCCAGCAGCAACATACTACAGGGGGGGACTGAAGCTTTCTTT. This codes for CASSNILQGGTEAFF.